This TCR beta chain was captured in a study of early T cells in non-severe SARS-CoV-2 infection. Study context: Chains were unpaired, as sequencing was done on bulk RNA from unsorted whole blood.

The sample holds many counts of this clonotype. CDR1 and CDR2 (germline): GTSNPN, SVGIG (reference sequence). V gave up 2 bases and J gave up 4 bases; unmatched junction bases: 5. This CDR3 is built from 14 residues. Individual cDNA molecules each received unique molecular identifiers attached to them. Using its own MiXCR run on the 5' RACE reads, TCRdb lists one record per CDR3 protein. Among approximately 49,000 distinct CDR3 sequences listed, 12% were seen once. This sequence was found in an adult who was a healthcare worker with PCR-confirmed SARS-CoV-2 infection or an uninfected control (not recorded which). The genes are TRBV30 and TRBJ1-2, with TRBD1 matching 9 bases. The sequencing sample was made of whole blood. Here the CDR3 reads CAWSTGGSVYGYTF. In DNA, the CDR3 is TGTGCCTGGAGTACAGGGGGCAGTGTCTATGGCTACACCTTC.